What follows is one T cell receptor beta chain and its context. There is no known antigen for this receptor. No clone much larger than this one lies a single base away; base qualities are absent. From each donor, a single peripheral blood sample of about 100 mL on average was drawn into heparinised tubes. Using a panel that included CD45RO, CCR7, CD25, CD127, CD95 and CD27, naive, central memory, regulatory and stem cell-like memory CD4+ T cells were sorted on a BD FACSAria II. All sorted populations exceeded 98% purity. Right away, PBMCs were isolated by Lymphoprep density gradient centrifugation and were stained directly, with no culture step. Samples were stained and sorted in pairs, with one healthy donor and one patient per experiment, so that batch effects were minimized. All of the isolated RNA was reverse transcribed with the High Capacity cDNA Reverse Transcription Kit, so expressed TCRB transcripts were sequenced. Deep immunoSEQ sequencing was performed on naive, central memory and regulatory T cell samples, with an average of roughly 3.3 million total reads per sample. Sorted cells were lysed in RLT buffer, and RNA was extracted using DNase-treated RNeasy Micro or Mini kits according to cell number. To prevent cross-contamination, every cell subset was processed on its own, while patient and healthy donor samples were processed together. Using the immunoSEQ multiplex PCR, TCRB sequences were amplified from cDNA into 87-bp fragments spanning the CDR3 region. Sequencing of the amplicons was performed on the Illumina HiSeq platform. The authors' analysis ran thus. PCR bias was corrected computationally using synthetic template baselines, and reads within Hamming distance 2 were collapsed, with unmergeable singletons discarded. Reads were aligned to IMGT to assign V, D and J genes, CDR3 length, and insertions or deletions at six rearrangement sites. Clonotype counts were normalized to sorted cell number within each subset before computing true diversity and Gini coefficients with the tcR R package. Repertoire sharing was quantified using the overlap coefficient calculated on TCRB nucleotide sequences. As a proxy for the pre-selection repertoire, out-of-frame TCRB sequences from naive cells were analyzed. Imported from immuneACCESS, the table was reduced by TCRdb to in-frame sequences with V and J called. These copies leave out some clones; in studies compared against another copy, an unresolved V gene accounts for under half, and the cause of the remainder is not known. V, J and clone size reflect that table, while D and trimming were determined from the DNA. This sample is represented by 620,000 or so clones; roughly a sixth of them were singletons. The ten largest clones capture approximately 0.093% of the sample.

The CDR3 runs 16 residues from the cysteine to the phenylalanine. Just the 48-base CDR3 DNA is kept, in frame starting at base 1. Between the V and J ends, shortened by 4 bases and 4 bases respectively, the junction contains 16 bases. Looking up the germline V gene (reference sequence) yields CDR1 LNHDA and CDR2 SQIVND. These data come from a study of beta chain features in type 1 diabetes (dated by TCRdb to the late 2010s). Background for the entire study: No differences in mean age, gender distribution, total cell number or subset yield were found between patients and healthy donors. A total of about 100 million sorted cells were examined across all samples, and RNA yield correlated strongly with the number of cells per subset. In the study, recently diagnosed type 1 diabetes patients and matched healthy donors were compared on the TCRB repertoires of their sorted circulating CD4+ T cell subsets. Whereas all 28 donors provided naive and central memory subsets, regulatory and stem cell-like memory subsets were isolated from just 8 patients and roughly 8 healthy donors.

What the work shows at the level of the full study, not this receptor alone: At VDJ recombination sites, patients with type 1 diabetes made fewer insertions and deleted more nucleotides, a pattern implying thymic rearrangement abnormalities. Because cDNA was sequenced instead of genomic DNA, highly expressing activated cells could be over-represented, though the groups showed no difference in activation or CD3 levels. PCR might favor shorter templates, but patient and control samples were amplified and corrected together, so any skew would affect both groups equally. In all four CD4+ subsets, TCRB CDR3 length was moderately but significantly shorter in type 1 diabetes patients. The naive, central memory and regulatory TCRB repertoires appeared to resemble one another more closely among patients than among healthy donors. Only small numbers of individuals were included in the HLA sub-analyses, which left unresolved whether HLA type had any influence on TCRB rearrangement.

This receptor chain uses TRBV19 and TRBJ2-2; the D segment could be TRBD1, given 6 matching bases. The receptor's source is a man aged 18 to 30 in good health. The sequencing sample was made of naive CD4+ T cells from blood. Per the publication, the cell subset or site label means: true naive CD4+ T cells. The DNA sequence follows: TGTGCCAGTAGTAGGCCCGGCAGGGGTCCCACCGGGGAGCTGTTTTTT. This yields the protein CASSRPGRGPTGELFF.